The following is a TCR beta chain sequence with its context. Its antigen target is currently unknown. Per-base qualities were not stored, and no clone one base away is much larger. Inclusive of the bounding cysteine and phenylalanine, the CDR3 is 16 residues long. The sequence is cut down to CDR3 DNA, 48 bases in frame from base 1. CDR1 and CDR2 were assigned from the germline V gene as SGHVS and FNYEAQ. V and J are trimmed by 2 bases and 5 bases, and the gene matches miss 5 bases of the junction. This specimen belongs to a study of T cells in Graves' hyperthyroidism and ophthalmopathy (dated by TCRdb to between 2018 and 2021). In the study overall: Peripheral blood samples were taken at the time of initial diagnosis, prior to any treatment. An independent validation cohort of around 19 hyperthyroidism patients and approximately 17 patients who later progressed to ophthalmopathy tested prospective prediction of ophthalmopathy. The 100 or so discovery patients were randomly split 7:3 into training and test sets. After sampling, hyperthyroidism patients received methimazole starting at 30 mg daily, and ophthalmopathy patients received high-dose intravenous methylprednisolone. Thyroid tissue and blood T-cell repertoires from about six Graves' hyperthyroidism patients were also compared in the study. To identify TCR V-J signatures that set the groups apart, the researchers used a discovery cohort of about a hundred patients, made up of 43 with Graves' ophthalmopathy and 57 with stable Graves' hyperthyroidism. According to the paper, TCR Vbeta CDR3 sequencing was carried out on some 140 peripheral blood samples, which came from more than 40 ophthalmopathy, around 74 hyperthyroidism and roughly 17 progressor patients. The full study reports these points: A model built on a 13 V-J signature distinguished ophthalmopathy from stable hyperthyroidism, reaching 87.88% sensitivity and about 81% specificity in cross-validation and 80%/75% in testing. No statistical method was used to set the sample size in advance, and investigators knew the group allocation. In validation, the model predicted progression to ophthalmopathy with over 60% sensitivity and less than 80% specificity, a median of roughly seven months before onset. Most expanded thyroid clonotypes (frequency above 0.001) were also found in blood, which suggests that blood repertoires may mirror thyroid immune responses.

Amplification of TCR beta CDR3 regions was carried out from RNA transcripts. For the first round of RT-PCR on the TCR CDR3, the HTBI primer set was used together with the Qiagen OneStep RT-PCR kit. The libraries were constructed in a second round of multiplex PCR and then size-selected and purified. Libraries were sequenced paired-end with 100 bp reads on an Illumina HiSeq2000. In the paper's pipeline: SOAPnuke was used to process the raw data, removing reads that contained adapters or uncalled bases, had a mean Phred below 15, or lacked an exact match to the constant primer or identifier. COPE v1.2.5 was used to merge the high-quality paired reads, and each unique nucleotide sequence was defined as a clonotype. MiTCR v1.1 was used to align the clonotypes against IMGT TRBV, TRBD and TRBJ reference segments. Only V-J combinations with frequency above 0.0001, covering about 99% of repertoires, were analysed. The TCS score was defined as the ratio of F50 (clonal expansion) to E x V (chaos), calculated using BLOSUM62-based TCRdist between CDR3 peptides within each V-J. Welch's t-statistics and random forest reduced roughly 540 V-J features to 13, which were used in a naive Bayes classifier (R e1071). The public reads were reprocessed in TCRdb via fastp at Q25 and MiXCR, keeping in-frame beta chains. Each entry merges the rows of one CDR3 protein and shows their most common DNA and genes. The V and J calls were determined by TCRdb, not by the authors. The sample includes approximately 480,000 distinct CDR3 sequences, with less than 25% observed a single time. The ten most abundant clones make up approximately 26% of the sample.

Stable Graves' hyperthyroidism was defined as no progression to ophthalmopathy during 18 months of follow-up. The hyperthyroidism patients were between 18 and 65 years old and newly diagnosed, with a disease duration of less than 2 months. The study excluded patients with uncontrolled infections, other autoimmune diseases, pregnancy or lactation. Diagnoses were established on the basis of clinical symptoms, serum thyroxine and TRAb, thyroid ultrasound, and orbital computed tomography. PBMCs were isolated from approximately 10 ml of fresh peripheral blood by Ficoll-Paque density gradient centrifugation. Total RNA was extracted using Trizol reagent, and RNA quality was assessed on an Agilent 2100 Bioanalyzer.

This sequence uses TRBV7-6 and TRBJ2-2; TRBD2 fits 10 bases in the junction. Sequences were obtained from blood. This receptor was obtained from a man aged 18 to 35 with Graves' hyperthyroidism. The nucleotide sequence is TGTGCCAGCAGCTTACTAGGGACTAGCGATACCGGGGAGCTGTTTTTT. It is translated as CASSLLGTSDTGELFF.